This section outlines one T cell receptor (beta chain) sequence together with its context. Its specificity is not known. The sample originates from a study of naive CD8 T cells in extremely preterm neonates. General study points: Preterm infants showed shorter CDR3s, fewer N additions and less trimming than older groups.

Without labor or membrane rupture, elective cesareans at about 35-43 weeks supplied term cord blood. Sorted cells: live naive CD8+ T cells, CD45RA+CCR7+, Annexin V-negative. V lost 5 bases to trimming and J lost 0 bases, with 14 bases between them. The CDR3 sequence is 16 residues long. Germline CDR1 reads MNHEY; CDR2 reads SMNVEV (reference sequence). TCRdb's copy holds only in-frame clones and misses some; the assay was immunoSEQ multiplex PCR. Here the sample spans around 4,800 clones, 97% being singletons. The TCR sequence derives from a newborn in good health. The rearrangement joins TRBV27 to TRBJ1-3; D not certain. What was sequenced was naive CD8+ T cells from cord blood. CDR3 nucleotides: TGTGCCAGCAGTCCGGGAGTGACTCTCTCTGGAAACACCATATATTTT. Its translation is CASSPGVTLSGNTIYF.